Listed below are T cell receptor beta chains from one sample, sequenced in a study of blood T cell repertoires in COVID-19. Measured with immunoSEQ multiplex PCR; TCRdb has only the in-frame clones, and not every one. The sample yields around 130,000 clones, around 87% seen once. Sequenced material: peripheral blood. The receptors here all came from a man in his sixties or seventies with active or convalescent COVID-19. Both conserved end residues are part of each CDR3. D genes are given only for firm matches. Clone size is shown for a subset of rows, as once, few, many or a class of expanded clone.

d_gene | j_gene | abundance | len | v_gene | CDR3nt | CDR3aa
NA | TRBJ1-4 | NA | 12 | TRBV5-5 | TGTGCCAGCAGGGGGGACTCGGAAAAACTGTTTTTT | CASRGDSEKLFF
NA | TRBJ2-3 | NA | 14 | TRBV11-1 | TGTGCCAGCACCAACTACGAGAGAATAGATACGCAGTATTTT | CASTNYERIDTQYF
TRBD1 | TRBJ2-2 | NA | 17 | TRBV5-1 | TGCGCCAGCAGCTTGGCCAGGGGGCGCTTGAACACCGGGGAGCTGTTTTTT | CASSLARGRLNTGELFF
NA | TRBJ1-1 | NA | 16 | TRBV27 | TGTGCCAGTAAAGCGCTATCCGGGGGGCGCGGAGGTGAAGCTTTCTTT | CASKALSGGRGGEAFF
NA | TRBJ1-1 | NA | 13 | TRBV28 | TGTGCCAGCAGTCTGATAGTGAACACTGAAGCTTTCTTT | CASSLIVNTEAFF
NA | TRBJ1-5 | NA | 16 | TRBV28 | TGTGCCAGCAGTTATCCGGGACCGGGAGGCAATCAGCCCCAGCATTTT | CASSYPGPGGNQPQHF
TRBD2 | TRBJ2-1 | few | 15 | TRBV11-2 | TGTGCCAGCGGTACTAGCGGATCTTCCTACAATGAGCAGTTCTTC | CASGTSGSSYNEQFF
NA | TRBJ1-2 | NA | 13 | TRBV2 | TGTGCCAGCAGCCAGGATTCTAACTATGGCTACACCTTC | CASSQDSNYGYTF
NA | TRBJ2-3 | NA | 17 | TRBV5-3 | TGTGCCAGCTGCCAGACTAGGGAGCGGGCTAGCACATATACGCAGTATTTT | CASCQTRERASTYTQYF
NA | TRBJ1-1 | NA | 14 | TRBV6-5 | TGTGCCAGCAGCCTCCAGGGAGGGGGCACTGAAGCTTTCTTT | CASSLQGGGTEAFF
TRBD1 | TRBJ1-3 | NA | 15 | TRBV5-1 | TGCGCCAGCAGCTTCGGAGACAGGGCTGGAAACACCATATATTTT | CASSFGDRAGNTIYF
NA | TRBJ1-1 | NA | 14 | TRBV6-6 | TGTGCCAGCAGTTACTCGGAGGGAGTCTCCGAAGCTTTCTTT | CASSYSEGVSEAFF
TRBD1 | TRBJ1-3 | NA | 17 | TRBV4-1 | TGCGCCAGCAGCCAAGACAGAGTTCGGACAGGGGGAAACACCATATATTTT | CASSQDRVRTGGNTIYF
NA | TRBJ2-7 | NA | 13 | TRBV12-3/TRBV12-4 | TGTGCCAGCAGTTTTCACTACTCCTACGAGCAGTACTTC | CASSFHYSYEQYF
TRBD2 | TRBJ2-1 | NA | 16 | TRBV5-1 | TGCGCCAGCAGCTTGGTCGGGAGGGGGTCTAAGAATGAGCAGTTCTTC | CASSLVGRGSKNEQFF
TRBD2 | TRBJ2-1 | NA | 15 | TRBV5-1 | TGCGCCAGCAGCGTTACTAGCGGGACCTCCAATGAGCAGTTCTTC | CASSVTSGTSNEQFF
TRBD1 | TRBJ2-7 | NA | 13 | TRBV29-1 | TGCAGCGCAAGCTCACAGGGGGTTCACGAGCAGTACTTC | CSASSQGVHEQYF
TRBD2 | TRBJ2-2 | NA | 17 | TRBV7-9 | TGTGCCAGCAGCTCCGGGACTAGCGGGAGCTGGACCGGGGAGCTGTTTTTT | CASSSGTSGSWTGELFF
NA | TRBJ1-5 | NA | 14 | TRBV6-5 | TGTGCCAGCACCCCGAAGGGGCTTGGCCAGCCCCAGCATTTT | CASTPKGLGQPQHF
TRBD2 | TRBJ2-7 | NA | 18 | TRBV3-1/TRBV3-2 | TGTGCCAGCAGCCGAGAACAGGGGGCTAGCGGGAGGACCTCCGAGCAGTACTTC | CASSREQGASGRTSEQYF
NA | TRBJ1-2 | NA | 12 | TRBV29-1 | TGCAGCGTGGGGCGGGGGGTTTATGGCTACACCTTC | CSVGRGVYGYTF
TRBD1 | TRBJ1-1 | NA | 17 | TRBV7-2 | TGTGCCAGCAGCCCAAGACAGGGTAGAAGGGCAGACACTGAAGCTTTCTTT | CASSPRQGRRADTEAFF
NA | TRBJ1-1 | NA | 14 | TRBV19 | TGTGCCAGTAGTTCCGGCCGGGTGAACACTGAAGCTTTCTTT | CASSSGRVNTEAFF
NA | TRBJ2-5 | NA | 16 | TRBV2 | TGTGCCAGCAGCGAAACATTGACTAGTGGGTTGGAGACCCAGTACTTC | CASSETLTSGLETQYF
TRBD1 | TRBJ1-5 | NA | 15 | TRBV10-3 | TGTGCCATCAGTGTGGACAGGGTCCCCAATCAGCCCCAGCATTTT | CAISVDRVPNQPQHF
NA | TRBJ2-3 | NA | 11 | TRBV9 | TGTGCCAGCAGCGCGTCAGATACGCAGTATTTT | CASSASDTQYF
TRBD2 | TRBJ2-1 | NA | 14 | TRBV29-1 | TGCAGCTTCCATCCTAGCGGGAGTTTGGATGAGCAGTTCTTC | CSFHPSGSLDEQFF
TRBD1 | TRBJ1-1 | NA | 15 | TRBV28 | TGTGCCAGCAGCCGCTCCGGGACAGGGGGGAATGAAGCTTTCTTT | CASSRSGTGGNEAFF
TRBD1 | TRBJ2-7 | NA | 14 | TRBV2 | TGTGCCAGCAGACCCGGGACAGGGACCTACGAGCAGTACTTC | CASRPGTGTYEQYF
TRBD2 | TRBJ2-4 | NA | 13 | TRBV10-1 | TGCGCCAGCAGCCCGGGGGGCAAAAACATTCAGTACTTC | CASSPGGKNIQYF
NA | TRBJ1-1 | NA | 14 | TRBV27 | TGTGCCAGCAGTTTGGGCCGGCTGGCCACTGAAGCTTTCTTT | CASSLGRLATEAFF
TRBD2 | TRBJ2-3 | NA | 13 | TRBV5-4 | TGTGCCAGCAGCTTGGATCGGGAGGGTACGCAGTATTTT | CASSLDREGTQYF
TRBD1 | TRBJ2-1 | NA | 12 | TRBV28 | TGTGCCAGTGGGACAGGTTACAATGAGCAGTTCTTC | CASGTGYNEQFF
NA | TRBJ1-1 | NA | 15 | TRBV28 | TGTGCCAGCAGATTACAGGGTCACGTTAGCACTGAAGCTTTCTTT | CASRLQGHVSTEAFF
TRBD2 | TRBJ2-1 | NA | 14 | TRBV7-2 | TGTGCCAGCAAGAGGCTAGCGGGAGCCAATGAGCAGTTCTTC | CASKRLAGANEQFF
NA | TRBJ1-1 | NA | 13 | TRBV25-1 | TGTGCCAGCAGTGGGCTTGGGAACACTGAAGCTTTCTTT | CASSGLGNTEAFF
TRBD2 | TRBJ2-1 | NA | 15 | TRBV20-1 | TGCAGTGCTAGTGTTGGGACTAGCGTGTACAATGAGCAGTTCTTC | CSASVGTSVYNEQFF
NA | TRBJ1-2 | NA | 11 | TRBV4-1 | TGCGCCAGCAGCCAAGGCAGTTTCTACACCTTC | CASSQGSFYTF
TRBD2 | TRBJ2-1 | NA | 13 | TRBV10-3 | TGTGCCATCAGTCTAACGGGAGGCGATGAGCAGTTCTTC | CAISLTGGDEQFF
NA | TRBJ2-6 | NA | 20 | TRBV18 | TGTGCCAGCTCACCAAATGCGGCCAGCGTTCTTCCCTCTGGGGCCAACGTCCTGACTTTC | CASSPNAASVLPSGANVLTF
NA | TRBJ2-3 | NA | 18 | TRBV14 | TGTGCCAGCAGCCAAGAGACACTCAGAGATTTTCGAGTGGATACGCAGTATTTT | CASSQETLRDFRVDTQYF
NA | TRBJ1-4 | NA | 15 | TRBV14 | TGTGCCAGCAGCCCATCGGACAGAATTAATGAAAAACTGTTTTTT | CASSPSDRINEKLFF
NA | TRBJ1-2 | NA | 16 | TRBV7-5 | TGTGCCAGTAAACGAAAATCCACAAAGGGGGCGGATGGCTACACCTTC | CASKRKSTKGADGYTF
NA | TRBJ1-2 | NA | 12 | TRBV29-1 | TGCAGCGTCTCAGAGGGGGACTATGGCTACACCTTC | CSVSEGDYGYTF
TRBD1 | TRBJ1-5 | once | 13 | TRBV29-1 | TGCAGCGTCGCAGGGGGCGAGAATCAGCCCCAGCATTTT | CSVAGGENQPQHF
TRBD1 | TRBJ1-2 | NA | 14 | TRBV5-1 | TGCGCCAGCAGCTCAGGACAGGGTTCCTATGGCTACACCTTC | CASSSGQGSYGYTF
NA | TRBJ2-1 | NA | 15 | TRBV28 | TGTGCCAGCGGCGAGGATTGGAGCTCCTACAATGAGCAGTTCTTC | CASGEDWSSYNEQFF
NA | TRBJ1-5 | NA | 12 | TRBV15 | TGTGCCACCCGGGGAGGCAATCAGCCCCAGCATTTT | CATRGGNQPQHF
TRBD1 | TRBJ1-2 | NA | 14 | TRBV5-6 | TGTGCCAGCAGCTTGGCGACAGGGGGCGGGGGCTACACCTTC | CASSLATGGGGYTF
TRBD1 | TRBJ2-5 | NA | 14 | TRBV11-1 | TGTGCCAGCAGCTTACTGGGACAGCGAGAGACCCAGTACTTC | CASSLLGQRETQYF
NA | TRBJ2-2 | NA | 15 | TRBV5-1 | TGCGCCAGCAGCTTGGGGGCCCAGGGTATCGGGGAGCTGTTTTTT | CASSLGAQGIGELFF
NA | TRBJ2-5 | NA | 15 | TRBV5-1 | TGCGCCAGCACCGTGTCCGGGGGGCCAGCGGAGACCCAGTACTTC | CASTVSGGPAETQYF
TRBD1 | TRBJ1-6 | NA | 17 | TRBV5-1 | TGCGCCAGCAGCTTGGGGACAGGGGCGACCTATAATTCACCCCTCCACTTT | CASSLGTGATYNSPLHF
NA | TRBJ2-7 | NA | 15 | TRBV21-1 | TGTGCCAGCAGCAAATTCGGCAGGGCGGCCTACGAGCAGTACTTC | CASSKFGRAAYEQYF
TRBD1 | TRBJ1-5 | NA | 14 | TRBV10-3 | TGTGCCATCAGTGGGGACAGGGTAAATCAGCCCCAGCATTTT | CAISGDRVNQPQHF
NA | TRBJ1-4 | NA | 15 | TRBV6-5 | TGTGCCAGCAGCGCAACAGGTCCCCTTGGTGAAAAACTGTTTTTT | CASSATGPLGEKLFF
NA | TRBJ1-4 | NA | 15 | TRBV28 | TGTGCCAGCAGTTCTCTCGGACAGCTCAATGAAAAACTGTTTTTT | CASSSLGQLNEKLFF